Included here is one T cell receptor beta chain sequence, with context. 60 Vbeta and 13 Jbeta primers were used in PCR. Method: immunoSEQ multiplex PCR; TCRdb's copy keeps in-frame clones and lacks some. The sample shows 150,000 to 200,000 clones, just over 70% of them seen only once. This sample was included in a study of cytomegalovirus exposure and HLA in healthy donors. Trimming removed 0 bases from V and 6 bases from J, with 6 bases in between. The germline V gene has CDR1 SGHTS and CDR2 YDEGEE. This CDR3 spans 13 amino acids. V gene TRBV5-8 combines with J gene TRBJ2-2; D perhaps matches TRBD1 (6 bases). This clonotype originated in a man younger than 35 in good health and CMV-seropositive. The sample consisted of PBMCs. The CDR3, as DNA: TGTGCCAGCAGCTTGGAGGGGGCCGGGGAGCTGTTTTTT. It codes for CASSLEGAGELFF.